One sample yielded the 28 T cell receptor beta chains listed below, sequenced in a study of OX40 agonist ivuxolimab in advanced cancers. Sequencing used immunoSEQ multiplex PCR; TCRdb keeps in-frame clones, though not all of them. The sample records more than 40,000 clones, 60% to 80% being singletons. Sequenced material: CD4+ or CD8+ T cells sorted from blood, taken in a trial of the OX40 agonist ivuxolimab. Every receptor here comes from an adult with an advanced solid tumor such as melanoma, head and neck, liver or kidney cancer.

V and J are TRBV2 and TRBJ2-1; 8 bases agree with TRBD2. CDR1 is SNHLY and CDR2 is FYNNEI in the germline V gene. This CDR3 region has 14 residues. The V and J ends lost 8 bases and 6 bases, in that order; junction bases with no gene match: 9. The CDR3 reads CASAGTRRSNEQFF. The DNA for the CDR3 is TGTGCCAGCGCCGGGACTAGACGTAGCAATGAGCAGTTCTTC.

The J gene is TRBJ2-5, the V gene TRBV7-3; 9 bases match TRBD1. The trim removed 0 bases at V and 7 bases at J, leaving 9 bases unmatched. This CDR3 comprises 16 residues. CDR1 is SGHTA, CDR2 FQGTGA, per germline. The CDR3 protein is CASSLTGQGKAGTQYF. The CDR3 DNA sequence: TGTGCCAGCAGCTTAACAGGACAGGGGAAAGCAGGGACCCAGTACTTC.

The J gene is TRBJ1-5, the V gene TRBV7-2; D is unresolved. The V gene's germline CDR1 is SGHTA and CDR2 FQGNSA. CDR3 length: 13 residues. V lost 2 bases to trimming and J lost 5 bases, with 7 bases between them. The CDR3 DNA is TGTGCCAGCAGCTTATCCTGGGATCAGCCCCAGCATTTT. Protein sequence: CASSLSWDQPQHF.

The chain employs TRBV21-1 and TRBJ1-6; no DNA check was done on the table's D call, TRBD1. TRBV21-1 is annotated as a pseudogene. The CDR3 runs 17 residues. The CDR3: CASSSTPDTTYNSPLHF. The CDR3 bases are TGTGCCAGCTCATCCACACCCGACACCACCTATAATTCACCCCTCCACTTT.

In this sample, this clone is medium-sized (0.01 to 0.1%). V is TRBV7-9 and J is TRBJ1-1; D call uncertain. V lost 5 bases and J lost 0, with 10 bases in between. The CDR3 is 14 residues long. Per germline, CDR1 SEHNR and CDR2 FQNEAQ (reference sequence). The CDR3 protein is CASSPQPVNTEAFF. In DNA, the CDR3 is TGTGCCAGCAGCCCCCAACCGGTGAACACTGAAGCTTTCTTT.

The chain uses TRBV5-1 and TRBJ1-1; TRBD1 matches 9 bases. This CDR3 spans 16 amino acids. Germline V gene lookup returns CDR1 SGHRS and CDR2 YFSETQ. V lost 4 bases, J lost 6 bases, and 13 bases stayed unmatched. This chain's CDR3 is CASSLLPTGGAAEAFF. In nucleotides, the CDR3 is TGCGCCAGCAGCCTCCTACCCACAGGGGGCGCGGCTGAAGCTTTCTTT.

The chain links TRBV18 to TRBJ2-1; TRBD2 aligns across 9 bases. V shed 6 bases and J 5 bases; nucleotides not matched to a gene: 8. The germline CDR1 and CDR2 sequences are KGHSH and LQKENI. The CDR3 is 15 amino acids. The CDR3 nucleotides are TGTGCCAGCTCGTCGCTAGCGGGAAGCAACAATGAGCAGTTCTTC. The encoded protein is CASSSLAGSNNEQFF.

The chain uses TRBV28 and TRBJ1-5, with TRBD1 matching over 9 bases. Unmatched junction bases numbered 10, after V lost 3 bases and J lost 7 bases. Germline V gene data show CDR1 as MDHEN and CDR2 as SYDVKM. This CDR3 is 16 amino acids long. As DNA, the CDR3 is TGTGCCAGCAGTTTTCCTAAGGGACAGGGAGGGCAGCCCCAGCATTTT. The encoded protein is CASSFPKGQGGQPQHF.

This clone was seen more than once but under ten times. V is TRBV27 and J is TRBJ1-1, with 7 nucleotides matching TRBD1. The germline CDR1 and CDR2 sequences are MNHEY and SMNVEV (reference sequence). The trim removed 5 bases at V and 11 bases at J, leaving 17 bases unmatched. This CDR3 region has 15 residues. CDR3 protein: CASSPLWGQSSVAFF. The CDR3 DNA sequence: TGTGCCAGCAGTCCCCTTTGGGGACAGTCCTCGGTCGCTTTCTTT.

J is TRBJ1-3 and V is TRBV5-1, with D unclear. In germline, CDR1 is SGHRS, CDR2 YFSETQ. V lost 0 bases and J 4 bases, leaving 8 bases between the germline ends. This CDR3 spans 14 amino acids. CDR3 amino acids: CASSLDGFGNTIYF. In DNA form, the CDR3 reads TGCGCCAGCAGCTTGGATGGCTTCGGAAACACCATATATTTT.

The chain employs TRBV5-1 and TRBJ1-5, with D uncertain. Germline V CDR1 and CDR2: SGHRS, YFSETQ. The V end was cut by 0 bases, the J end by 2 bases, with 9 bases between. This CDR3 is built from 15 residues. CDR3 DNA sequence: TGCGCCAGCAGCTTGGGGATTATGGGCAATCAGCCCCAGCATTTT. As protein: CASSLGIMGNQPQHF.

The genes are TRBV27 and TRBJ2-7; 9 bases are a match to TRBD1. CDR1 is MNHEY and CDR2 is SMNVEV in the germline V gene (reference sequence). The CDR3 sequence is 19 residues long. The V gene end was trimmed by 1 base and the J gene end by 2 bases; junction bases not matched to a gene: 15. This CDR3 is CASSLFGVGTGTKPYEQYF. Written as DNA, the CDR3 is TGTGCCAGCAGTTTATTTGGCGTGGGGACAGGGACGAAACCCTACGAGCAGTACTTC.

The chain combines TRBV5-8 with TRBJ2-3; D ambiguous. Germline V CDR1 and CDR2: SGHTS, YDEGEE. Trimming pared 2 bases from V and 3 bases from J, leaving 7 bases between. CDR3 length: 13 residues. DNA for the CDR3: TGTGCCAGCAGCTTCGAGGTAACAGATACGCAGTATTTT. It encodes CASSFEVTDTQYF. Filled out from reference TRBV5-8 and TRBJ2-3, the complete variable domain reads EAGVTQSPTHLIKTRGQQATLRCSPISGHTSVYWYQQALGLGLQFLLWYDEGEERNRGNFPPRFSGRQFPNYSSELNVNALELEDSALYLCASSFEVTDTQYFGPGTRLTVL.

V gene TRBV4-2 combines with J gene TRBJ1-3; D is unclear. The germline V gene has CDR1 LGHNA and CDR2 YNFKEQ. The V gene lost 1 base and the J gene lost 1 base, with 8 bases spanning the gap. The CDR3 is 15 amino acids. The CDR3 reads CASSQVGVSGNTIYF. The CDR3 DNA reads TGTGCCAGCAGCCAAGTCGGGGTGTCTGGAAACACCATATATTTT.

The chain recombines TRBV18 with TRBJ2-3; D might be TRBD1 (5 bases). The germline V gene has CDR1 KGHSH and CDR2 LQKENI. The CDR3 spans 15 residues. Trimming took off 2 bases at V and 0 bases at J, with 9 bases between the two ends. This CDR3 is CASSPMTASTDTQYF. The CDR3 DNA is TGTGCCAGCTCACCAATGACAGCCAGCACAGATACGCAGTATTTT.

V is TRBV5-1 and J is TRBJ1-2; no definite D call. The CDR3 is made up of 13 amino acids. V lost 4 bases and J 2 bases, leaving 9 bases between the germline ends. CDR1 is SGHRS and CDR2 is YFSETQ in the germline V gene. This chain's CDR3 is CASSPTGNYGYTF. The CDR3 region has the DNA TGCGCCAGCAGCCCTACGGGCAACTATGGCTACACCTTC.

The chain couples TRBV6-1 to TRBJ1-2, with 9 bases that match TRBD1. CDR1 and CDR2 (germline): MNHNS, SASEGT. This CDR3 contains 15 residues. With V trimmed by 7 bases and J by 2 bases, 8 bases remained unmatched. CDR3 sequence (DNA): TGTGCCAGCACTTCACAGGGGGCGCGCAACTATGGCTACACCTTC. Translation: CASTSQGARNYGYTF.

The chain is built from TRBV7-3 and TRBJ1-3; weak D call: TRBD1 (5 bases). Germline V gene data show CDR1 as SGHTA and CDR2 as FQGTGA. There are 16 residues in the CDR3. Between the trimmed V and J ends, which lost 7 bases and 0 bases, there was a span of 16 bases. CDR3 nucleotide sequence: TGTGCCAGCACCATCGGGGGGGTTACCTCTGGAAACACCATATATTTT. This gives the protein CASTIGGVTSGNTIYF. Full variable domain (rest looked up from reference TRBV7-3 and TRBJ1-3): GAGVSQTPSNKVTEKGKYVELRCDPISGHTALYWYRQSLGQGPEFLIYFQGTGAADDSGLPNDRFFAVRPEGSVSTLKIQRTERGDSAVYLCASTIGGVTSGNTIYFGEGSWLTVV.

This sequence joins TRBV5-1 and TRBJ2-7; 8 bases align to TRBD1. This CDR3 is 14 amino acids long. CDR1 is SGHRS, CDR2 YFSETQ, per germline. V shed 3 bases and J 5 bases; nucleotides not matched to a gene: 7. CDR3 in amino acids: CASSSGQGYHEQYF. CDR3 nucleotides: TGCGCCAGCAGCTCCGGACAGGGCTATCACGAGCAGTACTTC.

The rearrangement links TRBV2 to TRBJ1-6; TRBD1 matches at 7 bases. J lost 10 bases, V lost 7 bases, and 7 bases had no gene match. The CDR3 is 13 residues long. CDR1 SNHLY and CDR2 FYNNEI come from the germline V gene. The CDR3 region has the DNA TGTGCCAGCATCCAAGACAGGGACTCACCCCTCCACTTT. It translates to CASIQDRDSPLHF.

V gene TRBV19 combines with J gene TRBJ2-1; the D gene is possibly TRBD2 (5 bases). The germline gives CDR1 LNHDA, CDR2 SQIVND (reference sequence). V lost 3 bases, J lost 2 bases, and 17 bases lay in between. The CDR3 is 17 amino acids. The CDR3 is CASSMRRVGKAYNEQFF. The CDR3 DNA is TGTGCCAGTAGTATGCGGCGGGTAGGGAAGGCCTACAATGAGCAGTTCTTC.

The V and J genes are TRBV11-2 and TRBJ1-1, with a tentative D call TRBD1 (5 bases). This CDR3 region has 14 residues. Between the trimmed V and J ends, which lost 5 bases and 1 base, there was a span of 11 bases. Germline lookup yields CDR1 SGHAT and CDR2 FQNNGV. CDR3 protein: CASSPAGGNTEAFF. CDR3 nucleotide sequence: TGTGCCAGCAGCCCAGCCGGGGGGAACACTGAAGCTTTCTTT.

The chain couples TRBV4-1 to TRBJ2-2; D tentatively fits TRBD1 or TRBD2 (6 bases each). CDR1 and CDR2 (germline): MGHRA, YSYEKL. The CDR3 consists of 16 residues. The V end lost 0 bases, the J end lost 6 bases, and 14 bases lay between the germline ends. In DNA form, the CDR3 reads TGCGCCAGCAGCCAAGATGGGGCGAGGGGGGCCGGGGAGCTGTTTTTT. It is translated as CASSQDGARGAGELFF.

This chain joins TRBV10-2 and TRBJ1-3; TRBD1 is a possible D gene (5 bases). The V end lost 6 bases, the J end lost 3 bases, and 15 bases lay between the germline ends. The germline gives CDR1 WSHSY, CDR2 SAAADI. This CDR3 has 15 amino acids. In nucleotides, the CDR3 is TGCGCCAGCAGGCGAGGAGGGGAAGGTGGAAACACCATATATTTT. Residues: CASRRGGEGGNTIYF.

This chain connects TRBV4-1 to TRBJ2-1; 10 bases line up with TRBD2. Germline CDR1 and CDR2: MGHRA and YSYEKL. This CDR3 is 19 amino acids long. V lost 4 bases and J lost 0; bases outside the gene matches: 12. The CDR3 here is CASSRPLASGRDSYNEQFF. The CDR3 bases are TGCGCCAGCAGCCGACCCCTCGCCAGCGGGAGGGACTCCTACAATGAGCAGTTCTTC.

This clone occurred once. The J gene is TRBJ2-5, the V gene TRBV6-6; D call uncertain. The J call is in doubt because the DNA end fits TRBJ2-7 better. Germline CDR1 reads MNHNY; CDR2 reads SVGAGI (reference sequence). This CDR3 region has 11 residues. CDR3 DNA sequence: TGTGCCAGCAGCACGCCCTACGAGCAGTACTTC. Its translation is CASSTPYEQYF.

This chain connects TRBV29-1 to TRBJ1-1, with D tentatively TRBD1 (5 bases). Trimming shortened V by 6 bases and J by 0 bases, and 11 bases separated the two germline ends. This CDR3 contains 13 residues. Germline V gives CDR1 SQVTM, CDR2 ANQGSEA. This chain's CDR3 is CSVERGLNTEAFF. The CDR3 DNA is TGCAGCGTCGAACGGGGGTTGAACACTGAAGCTTTCTTT.

This chain links TRBV5-4 with TRBJ2-1, with 7 bases matching TRBD2. Germline V CDR1 and CDR2: SGHNT, YYREEE (reference sequence). The CDR3 is 16 amino acids. V gave up 0 bases and J gave up 6 bases; unmatched junction bases: 9. The CDR3 bases are TGTGCCAGCAGCTTGGATGGGGGAGGGTCGGGCAATGAGCAGTTCTTC. Residues: CASSLDGGGSGNEQFF.